One and the same sample provided the 16 T cell receptor beta chains below, sequenced in a study of cytomegalovirus exposure and HLA in healthy donors. With 60 Vbeta and 13 Jbeta primers, the PCR was carried out. TCRdb's table, derived via immunoSEQ multiplex PCR, lists solely in-frame clones and lacks some. The table lists 150,000 to 200,000 clones. Sequenced sample: PBMCs. These receptors were obtained from a man aged 25 to 40 in good health and CMV-seronegative.

The chain links TRBV10-1 to TRBJ2-7, with 15 nucleotides matching TRBD2. V shed 4 bases and J 6 bases; nucleotides not matched to a gene: 7. The CDR3 covers 16 residues. The V gene's germline CDR1 is WNHNN and CDR2 SYGVQD (reference sequence). The CDR3 DNA is TGCGCCAGCAGTGGGGGACTAGCGGGAGGAGGTATCGAGCAGTACTTC. It is translated as CASSGGLAGGGIEQYF.

V and J are TRBV7-6 and TRBJ2-1, with D unclear. The CDR3 consists of 12 residues. The germline V gene encodes CDR1 SGHVS and CDR2 FNYEAQ. The V end lost 2 bases, the J end lost 4 bases, and 3 bases lay between the germline ends. The CDR3 sequence is CASSLYYNEQFF. The DNA of the CDR3 is TGTGCCAGCAGCTTATATTACAATGAGCAGTTCTTC.

The V gene is TRBV5-6, the J gene TRBJ1-2; unclear D gene. Germline CDR1 is SGHDT and CDR2 is YYEEEE. Trimming left V 1 base short and J 0 bases short, with 16 bases between. The CDR3 is 17 amino acids. Written as DNA, the CDR3 is TGTGCCAGCAGCTTGTTACGCCGCCTCCTAGCTAACTATGGCTACACCTTC. Amino acid sequence: CASSLLRRLLANYGYTF.

V is TRBV29-1 and J is TRBJ2-5, with 10 positions matching TRBD1. Looked up from germline, CDR1 is SQVTM and CDR2 is ANQGSEA. Trimming removed 4 bases from V and 9 bases from J; junction bases left unmatched: 17. The CDR3 spans 16 residues. CDR3 DNA: TGCAGCGTTGGACCTTCCGGGACAGGGGTCCTGGGGCCCCAGTACTTC. Protein product: CSVGPSGTGVLGPQYF.

This chain connects TRBV18 to TRBJ2-1; 14 positions agree with TRBD2. CDR1 and CDR2 from the germline V gene are KGHSH and LQKENI. Losses at the gene ends were 6 bases for V and 8 bases for J; bases not matched to a gene: 9. This CDR3 has 16 residues. The CDR3 DNA sequence: TGTGCCAGCTCGAAGATAGGGACTAGCGGGAGCTATGAGCAGTTCTTC. It yields the protein CASSKIGTSGSYEQFF.

CDR3 amino acids: CASSLVSGLKTGELFF. Here the CDR3 DNA reads TGTGCCAGCAGCTTAGTATCGGGACTAAAAACCGGGGAGCTGTTTTTT. The gene calls are TRBV7-6 and TRBJ2-2; the match to TRBD2 covers 7 bases. Trimming took 1 base from V and 5 from J; bases not matched to a gene: 7. Germline lookup yields CDR1 SGHVS and CDR2 FNYEAQ. The CDR3 is 16 residues long.

The chain carries TRBV5-1 and TRBJ2-2; D not certain. Germline V gives CDR1 SGHRS, CDR2 YFSETQ. Deletions cut 1 base from V and 0 bases from J, with 7 bases between. CDR3 length: 15 amino acids. CDR3 nucleotide sequence: TGCGCCAGCAGCTTGCCCCTTACGAACACCGGGGAGCTGTTTTTT. This sequence encodes CASSLPLTNTGELFF. Full variable domain (remainder filled in from reference TRBV5-1 and TRBJ2-2): KAGVTQTPRYLIKTRGQQVTLSCSPISGHRSVSWYQQTPGQGLQFLFEYFSETQRNKGNFPGRFSGRQFSNSRSEMNVSTLELGDSALYLCASSLPLTNTGELFFGEGSRLTVL.

The CDR3 region is CASSSWAGRETQYF. DNA of the CDR3: TGTGCCAGCAGCTCGTGGGCAGGGAGGGAGACCCAGTACTTC. The chain recombines TRBV27 with TRBJ2-5, with D maybe TRBD2 (6 bases). The CDR3 runs to 14 residues. Germline assignment: CDR1 MNHEY and CDR2 SMNVEV (reference sequence). With 6 bases removed from V and 5 bases from J, the gap between germline ends came to 16 bases.

The chain has TRBV10-3 and TRBJ1-1; 9 positions agree with TRBD1. Germline CDR1 ENHRY, CDR2 SYGVKD. Losses at the gene ends were 6 bases for V and 2 bases for J; bases not matched to a gene: 10. The CDR3 is 16 residues long. The CDR3 region has the DNA TGTGCCATCAGCCTTAGGCCGACAGGGGGTAACACTGAAGCTTTCTTT. This gives the protein CAISLRPTGGNTEAFF.

This sequence joins TRBV5-4 and TRBJ2-7; D is perhaps TRBD1 (6 bases). In germline, CDR1 is SGHNT, CDR2 YYREEE (reference sequence). V lost 4 bases to trimming and J lost 2 bases, with 16 bases between them. The CDR3 covers 15 residues. CDR3 in amino acids: CASSPAPDRAYEQYF. CDR3 DNA: TGTGCCAGCAGCCCGGCCCCGGACAGAGCCTACGAGCAGTACTTC.

The chain carries TRBV18 and TRBJ2-5; D is ambiguous. This CDR3 has 17 amino acids. The germline V gene encodes CDR1 KGHSH and CDR2 LQKENI. Trimming removed 4 bases from V and 4 bases from J, with 22 bases in between. CDR3 in DNA: TGTGCCAGCTCACGGTTTGAGGTCACCGACCCCCCAGAGACCCAGTACTTC. This encodes CASSRFEVTDPPETQYF. The entire variable domain, with the rest obtained from reference TRBV18 and TRBJ2-5, is as follows: NAGVMQNPRHLVRRRGQEARLRCSPMKGHSHVYWYRQLPEEGLKFMVYLQKENIIDESGMPKERFSAEFPKEGPSILRIQQVVRGDSAAYFCASSRFEVTDPPETQYFGPGTRLLVL.

The rearrangement joins TRBV30 to TRBJ2-7, with D possibly matching TRBD1 (5 bases). The length of the CDR3 is 16 residues. Trimming left V 0 bases short and J 1 base short, with 16 bases between. Germline V gives CDR1 GTSNPN, CDR2 SVGIG (reference sequence). In nucleotides, the CDR3 is TGTGCCTGGAGTGTTAGGGGCCTCGTGGGGTCCTACGAGCAGTACTTC. Translation gives CAWSVRGLVGSYEQYF.

CDR3 region: CASSYSAGRAIREQYF. CDR3 DNA sequence: TGTGCCAGCAGTTACTCAGCGGGCAGGGCCATACGAGAGCAGTACTTC. The chain employs TRBV6-5 and TRBJ2-7; possible D gene TRBD2, 6 bases. Between the trimmed V and J ends, which lost 0 bases and 7 bases, there was a span of 19 bases. This CDR3 contains 16 residues. Germline loops: CDR1 MNHEY, CDR2 SVGAGI.

This chain links TRBV27 with TRBJ1-4; TRBD1 matches 8 bases. The CDR3 is 15 amino acids. The junction had 5 bases not matched to a gene; V was cut back by 5 bases and J by 3 bases. The germline V gene encodes CDR1 MNHEY and CDR2 SMNVEV (reference sequence). As DNA, the CDR3 is TGTGCCAGCAGTAGGACAGGGAGGGCTAATGAAAAACTGTTTTTT. The encoded protein is CASSRTGRANEKLFF.

The J gene is TRBJ2-5, the V gene TRBV5-1, with 9 positions matching TRBD1. The assigned J gene may be wrong: the sequence end matches TRBJ2-7 better. The CDR3 is 14 amino acids. Per germline, CDR1 SGHRS and CDR2 YFSETQ. CDR3 nucleotide sequence: TGCGCCAGCAGCTTGAGGGGACAGGGCTACGAGCAGTACTTC. This gives the protein CASSLRGQGYEQYF.

The chain recombines TRBV11-3 with TRBJ2-3, with TRBD2 matching 15 bases. Germline V gene lookup returns CDR1 SGHNT and CDR2 YENEEA. J gave up 2 bases and V 8 bases, and 11 bases lay outside the gene matches. This CDR3 contains 18 residues. In DNA form, the CDR3 reads TGTGCCAGCGGAGGAGGGACTAGCGGGGGGTTTCCCACAGATACGCAGTATTTT. Translated, it gives CASGGGTSGGFPTDTQYF.